This T cell receptor (beta chain) was captured in a study of OX40 agonist ivuxolimab in advanced cancers. Study-level points and caveats: At 0.1 to 3.0 mg/kg, CD4+ and CD8+ blood T cells expanded clonally by week 6. Partial responders at 0.1-3.0 mg/kg had among the lowest clonal expansion.

Comments on this clone: What it binds is not known.

Germline-derived CDR1 and CDR2 are SEHNR and FQNEAQ (reference sequence). The CDR3 length is 16 residues. V was shortened by 4 bases and J by 1 base, with 16 bases between the two germline ends. It was autoimmune disease history or systemic immunosuppression that excluded patients. Only in-frame clones appear in the TCRdb table, and some are missing; sequencing was by immunoSEQ multiplex PCR. The table records 42,000 or so clones, around four fifths of them present only once. This receptor was taken from an adult with an advanced solid tumor such as melanoma, head and neck, liver or kidney cancer. The specimen comprised CD4+ or CD8+ T cells sorted from blood, sampled in a trial of the OX40 agonist ivuxolimab. V gene TRBV7-9 combines with J gene TRBJ1-2; perhaps TRBD1 as D (5 bases). The CDR3 region is CASSSNPDSYNYGYTF. For the CDR3, the DNA is TGTGCCAGCAGCTCTAATCCTGACAGCTATAACTATGGCTACACCTTC.